A selection of T cell receptor beta chains follows, all from one sample in a study of cytomegalovirus exposure and HLA in healthy donors. The method was immunoSEQ multiplex PCR; TCRdb's version includes in-frame clones alone and lacks a portion of them. The sample includes 150,000 to 200,000 clones, 83% of them seen just once. Sequencing input: PBMCs. The receptors were gathered from a man aged 50 to 59 in good health and CMV-seropositive. Each CDR3 is given with its conserved first and last residue. Fields, in order: clone size, D gene, J gene, V gene, CDR3 DNA, CDR3 protein. A D gene is named only where the DNA matches it firmly. A clone size is listed for some rows: how often the clone was seen (once, few, many), or a class if it is expanded.

once,TRBD1,TRBJ1-3,TRBV27,TGTGCCAGCAGCTTGGGACAGCCGACCTCTGGAAACACCATATATTTT,CASSLGQPTSGNTIYF
.,.,TRBJ1-1,TRBV19,TGTGCCAGTATCTCATCGGGGGAATACACTGAAGCTTTCTTT,CASISSGEYTEAFF
.,.,TRBJ1-3,TRBV29-1,TGCAGCGTTGGGGCAGCCTCTGGAAACACCATATATTTT,CSVGAASGNTIYF
.,.,TRBJ1-5,TRBV21-1,TGTGCCAGCAGCCCCCGTAGAGGGCCACCTCAGCCCCAGCATTTT,CASSPRRGPPQPQHF
.,TRBD2,TRBJ2-7,TRBV6-5,TGTGCCAGCAGCCCGGGACTAGCGGGAACCTACGAGCAGTACTTC,CASSPGLAGTYEQYF
.,TRBD2,TRBJ2-7,TRBV7-6,TGTGCCAGCAGCCCGACGATAGCGGGAGGAAGGTACGAGCAGTACTTC,CASSPTIAGGRYEQYF
.,.,TRBJ1-1,TRBV4-1,TGCGCCAGCAGCCAAGAGAGGAACACTGAAGCTTTCTTT,CASSQERNTEAFF
.,TRBD1,TRBJ2-1,TRBV4-1,TGCGCCAGCAGCCAAAGATCCGGGACAGAAGAGTTCTTC,CASSQRSGTEEFF
.,.,TRBJ2-1,TRBV6-5,TGTGCCAGCAGTTACGGGACAACCTTCAATACCAATGAGCAGTTCTTC,CASSYGTTFNTNEQFF
.,.,TRBJ1-1,TRBV6-6,TGTGCCAGCAGTTACACAGGACAGACCTTGAACACTGAAGCTTTCTTT,CASSYTGQTLNTEAFF
.,.,TRBJ2-3,TRBV4-3,TGCGCCAGCAGCAAAACCGGGGGAACCACAGATACGCAGTATTTT,CASSKTGGTTDTQYF
.,TRBD1,TRBJ2-2,TRBV5-1,TGCGCCAGCGGGACGGGACAGACAAACACCGGGGAGCTGTTTTTT,CASGTGQTNTGELFF
.,TRBD1,TRBJ1-6,TRBV18,TGTGCCAGCACTTCGGCAGGGGGCGCGCATTCACCCCTCCACTTT,CASTSAGGAHSPLHF
.,.,TRBJ2-5,TRBV18,TGTGCCAGCTCACCGTCCCTCACCTCTAAAGAGACCCAGTACTTC,CASSPSLTSKETQYF
once,.,TRBJ2-5,TRBV6-5,TGTGCCAGCAGGCCTATAACTCTTCAAGAGACCCAGTACTTC,CASRPITLQETQYF
.,.,TRBJ1-1,TRBV28,TGTGCCAGCAGAACCGGGACAGAAGCTTTCTTT,CASRTGTEAFF
.,.,TRBJ1-4,TRBV28,TGTGCCAGCAGTTTATACCTCAGGAATGAAAAACTGTTTTTT,CASSLYLRNEKLFF
.,.,TRBJ2-7,TRBV6-6,TGTGCCAGCAGTTACGGCAGGGGCCTATACGAGCAGTACTTC,CASSYGRGLYEQYF
.,.,TRBJ2-2,TRBV10-3,TGTGCCATCAGGGCGGAGAAGGTTACGAACACCGGGGAGCTGTTTTTT,CAIRAEKVTNTGELFF
.,.,TRBJ1-3,TRBV30,TGTGCCTGGAGTGTACTGTATGGAAACACCATATATTTT,CAWSVLYGNTIYF
.,TRBD2,TRBJ2-1,TRBV2,TGTGCCGTCACCGGACTAGCGGGAATTGGTGAGCAGTTCTTC,CAVTGLAGIGEQFF
.,TRBD2,TRBJ2-1,TRBV9,TGTGCCAGCAGCGTACCCCTGGCGGGGGGGAATAATGAGCAGTTCTTC,CASSVPLAGGNNEQFF
.,TRBD1,TRBJ1-2,TRBV5-4,TGTGCCAGCAGCCCCCAAATGGGACAGGTCGACGCGGGTGGCTACACCTTC,CASSPQMGQVDAGGYTF
.,.,TRBJ1-1,TRBV5-6,TGTGCCAGCAGCCCGGGACAACACAACACTGAAGCTTTCTTT,CASSPGQHNTEAFF
.,.,TRBJ1-6,TRBV7-9,TGTGCCAGCAGCCCCCCCCGGGGAGGGTCACCCCTCCACTTT,CASSPPRGGSPLHF
.,.,TRBJ1-5,TRBV5-6,TGTGCCAGCAGCTTGGGAGCTCAATCCCAGCATTTT,CASSLGAQSQHF
.,.,TRBJ2-1,TRBV27,TGTGCCAGCAGTTATGGGGGGTACAATGAGCAGTTCTTC,CASSYGGYNEQFF
.,.,TRBJ1-2,TRBV19,TGTGCCAGTAGTATAGGACAGCTTATCTCCAACTATGGCTACACCTTC,CASSIGQLISNYGYTF
.,TRBD1,TRBJ1-1,TRBV27,TGTGCCAGCAGTTTATCTGCAGGGGGCGACAGGGACACTGAAGCTTTCTTT,CASSLSAGGDRDTEAFF
once,.,TRBJ2-1,TRBV9,TGTGCCAGCGGCCGGGAAACTAACAATGAGCAGTTCTTC,CASGRETNNEQFF
once,TRBD1,TRBJ2-1,TRBV7-9,TGTGCCAGTGACATGAGACAGGGGTACAATGAGCAGTTCTTC,CASDMRQGYNEQFF
.,.,TRBJ1-1,TRBV19,TGTGCCAGTAGTATAGGGAGGACAGCAATGAACACTGAAGCTTTCTTT,CASSIGRTAMNTEAFF
.,.,TRBJ1-2,TRBV7-9,TGTGCCAGCAGCTCGACAGACAACTATGGCTACACCTTC,CASSSTDNYGYTF
.,.,TRBJ2-7,TRBV7-3,TGTGCCAGCAGGTCCGGGACAACCACCTACGAGCAGTACTTC,CASRSGTTTYEQYF
.,TRBD1,TRBJ1-2,TRBV6-1,TGTGCCAGCAGAGAAGGGACAGGGGGATCCTATGGCTACACCTTC,CASREGTGGSYGYTF
.,.,TRBJ2-2,TRBV6-5,TGTGCTAGCAGCCGTGACGGGGTCACCGGGGAGCTGTTTTTT,CASSRDGVTGELFF
.,.,TRBJ1-1,TRBV7-2,TGTGCCAGCAGCTTAGCGCGGGGGGGCACTGAAGCTTTCTTT,CASSLARGGTEAFF
.,.,TRBJ2-1,TRBV7-9,TGTGCCAGCAGTCGGACAGAGAGCTCCTACAATGAGCAGTTCTTC,CASSRTESSYNEQFF
.,.,TRBJ1-5,TRBV12-5,TGTGCTAGTGGCGTGTGGGGGGAAGGCAATCAGCCCCAGCATTTT,CASGVWGEGNQPQHF
once,TRBD1,TRBJ1-1,TRBV14,TGTGCCAGCAGCCAAGAGGGACAGGTGTCCTTTGGGGACACTGAAGCTTTCTTT,CASSQEGQVSFGDTEAFF
.,.,TRBJ2-1,TRBV7-8,TGTGCCAGCAGCTTAGCGCAAAGGGGCCCACATGAGGAGCAGTTCTTC,CASSLAQRGPHEEQFF
.,TRBD2,TRBJ2-3,TRBV7-2,TGTGCCAGCAGCTCACTAGCGGGAGGAAACACAGATACGCAGTATTTT,CASSSLAGGNTDTQYF
.,TRBD1,TRBJ2-3,TRBV19,TGTGCCAGTAGCCCATCTTCCGGGACAGGGATCACAGATACGCAGTATTTT,CASSPSSGTGITDTQYF
once,TRBD1,TRBJ1-3,TRBV6-5,TGTGCCAGCAGAGACGGGACAGCCTCTGGAAACACCATATATTTT,CASRDGTASGNTIYF
.,TRBD2,TRBJ2-1,TRBV27,TGTGCCAGCAGTTTATCAGCGGGAGAAGGGAATGAGCAGTTCTTC,CASSLSAGEGNEQFF